A single sample gave rise to the 17 T cell receptor beta chains below, sequenced in a study of T cell responses to AZD1222 COVID-19 vaccine. TCRdb keeps only in-frame clones here, not all; method: immunoSEQ multiplex PCR. This table holds 200,000 or so clones, around 92% found once. The sample consisted of peripheral blood, taken on day 0 of AZD1222 vaccination. These receptors all come from an adult in good health.

The chain is built from TRBV6-5 and TRBJ2-2; possibly TRBD2 for D (5 bases). The germline V gene encodes CDR1 MNHEY and CDR2 SVGAGI. CDR3 size: 12 residues. V shed 7 bases and J shed 5 bases, with 8 bases lying between them. CDR3 sequence: CASKRRTGELFF. CDR3 nucleotides: TGTGCCAGCAAGCGGCGAACCGGGGAGCTGTTTTTT.

The chain joins TRBV19 to TRBJ2-7; a weak D match, TRBD1 (5 bases). Per germline, CDR1 LNHDA and CDR2 SQIVND (reference sequence). V lost 5 bases to trimming and J lost 3 bases, with 14 bases between them. CDR3 length: 14 residues. This chain's CDR3 is CASSSLPGFYEQYF. CDR3 bases: TGTGCCAGTAGTTCGCTGCCAGGGTTCTACGAGCAGTACTTC.

This clone was counted once. The chain employs TRBV25-1 and TRBJ1-1, with D perhaps TRBD1 (5 bases). CDR1 is MGHDK, CDR2 SYGVNS, per germline. This CDR3 has 15 residues. V dropped 0 bases and J dropped 3 bases, with 11 bases sitting between them. This chain's CDR3 is CASSEYGGLDTEAFF. The CDR3 DNA reads TGTGCCAGCAGTGAATACGGGGGTTTGGACACTGAAGCTTTCTTT.

The CDR3, as DNA: TGTGCCAGCAGAGAAAACGCAGGGGGAGTGACGGGGGCCAACGTCCTGACTTTC. It translates to CASRENAGGVTGANVLTF. The rearrangement links TRBV9 to TRBJ2-6; the match to TRBD1 covers 7 bases. V lost 5 bases to trimming and J lost 4 bases; unmatched junction nucleotides: 15. The CDR3 length is 18 residues. CDR1 is SGDLS, CDR2 YYNGEE, per germline.

V and J are TRBV19 and TRBJ1-6; D possibly corresponds to TRBD1 (6 bases). V lost 5 bases to trimming and J lost 12 bases, with 23 bases between them. This CDR3 spans 16 amino acids. Germline lookup yields CDR1 LNHDA and CDR2 SQIVND (reference sequence). Here the CDR3 reads CASSLQGSRVPGPLHF. The CDR3 DNA reads TGTGCCAGTAGTTTACAGGGCTCCCGTGTCCCGGGACCCCTCCACTTT.

The chain employs TRBV5-6 and TRBJ1-1; tentative D call: TRBD1 (6 bases). Per germline, CDR1 SGHDT and CDR2 YYEEEE. This CDR3 spans 13 amino acids. Trimming took off 4 bases at V and 4 bases at J, with 11 bases between the two ends. CDR3 in amino acids: CASSHRGTTEAFF. In nucleotides, the CDR3 is TGTGCCAGCAGCCATAGGGGGACCACTGAAGCTTTCTTT. Full variable domain (rest looked up from reference TRBV5-6 and TRBJ1-1): DAGVTQSPTHLIKTRGQQVTLRCSPKSGHDTVSWYQQALGQGPQFIFQYYEEEERQRGNFPDRFSGHQFPNYSSELNVNALLLGDSALYLCASSHRGTTEAFFGQGTRLTVV.

About this clone itself: No DNA is shown, since the ends of the CDR3 on it are uncertain; the CDR3 is the one TCRdb lists. The chain combines TRBV27 with TRBJ1-2. With termini counted, the CDR3 has 14 amino acids. CDR1 and CDR2 from the germline V gene are MNHEY and SMNVEV (reference sequence). The chain's CDR3 is CASSTSTANYGYTF.

J is TRBJ2-1 and V is TRBV12-3 or TRBV12-4; D tentatively reads TRBD1 or TRBD2 (5 bases each). The CDR3 length is 13 residues. Trimming took 3 bases from V and 6 from J, leaving 9 bases between them. The CDR3 here is CASSLGVRNEQFF. The CDR3 DNA is TGTGCCAGCAGTTTGGGGGTGCGCAATGAGCAGTTCTTC.

This clone was seen a handful of times. The chain combines TRBV19 with TRBJ1-2; D uncertain. The V and J ends lost 3 bases and 3 bases respectively, with 5 bases between them. The germline V gene encodes CDR1 LNHDA and CDR2 SQIVND (reference sequence). CDR3 length equals 12 residues. CDR3 coding DNA: TGTGCCAGTAGTATTAGGGACTATGGCTACACCTTC. Its protein product is CASSIRDYGYTF.

This chain joins TRBV7-9 and TRBJ2-2, with 8 bases fitting TRBD2. This CDR3 region has 17 residues. V was clipped by 0 bases and J by 5 bases; unmatched bases: 8. From germline, CDR1 is SEHNR and CDR2 FQNEAQ (reference sequence). CDR3 coding DNA: TGTGCCAGCAGCTTAGCGATGGGGACTAGACTAACCGGGGAGCTGTTTTTT. Amino acid sequence: CASSLAMGTRLTGELFF.

The V gene is TRBV19, the J gene TRBJ2-7, with 8 nucleotides matching TRBD1. J lost 7 bases, V lost 3 bases, and 11 bases had no gene match. CDR3 length: 15 residues. Germline V gives CDR1 LNHDA, CDR2 SQIVND (reference sequence). The CDR3 loop reads CASSIGQGLLGEQYF. CDR3 bases: TGTGCCAGTAGTATTGGACAGGGCCTTTTGGGGGAGCAGTACTTC.

The chain recombines TRBV5-1 with TRBJ1-2, with 9 nucleotides matching TRBD1. Germline CDR1 and CDR2: SGHRS and YFSETQ. V lost 4 bases to trimming and J lost 7 bases; unmatched junction nucleotides: 14. The CDR3 is 16 amino acids. The CDR3 sequence is CASSRTAGTGISGYTF. CDR3 sequence (DNA): TGCGCCAGCAGCCGGACGGCTGGGACAGGGATTAGTGGCTACACCTTC.

The chain employs TRBV4-3 and TRBJ2-3; 9 positions match TRBD1. CDR1 LGHNA and CDR2 YSLEER come from the germline V gene. Trimming took 1 base from V and 2 from J; bases not matched to a gene: 4. The CDR3 is made up of 16 amino acids. The CDR3 sequence: CASSQAGQGNTDTQYF. CDR3 nucleotide sequence: TGCGCCAGCAGCCAAGCAGGACAGGGGAACACAGATACGCAGTATTTT.

This chain connects TRBV15 to TRBJ1-2; possibly TRBD1 for D (5 bases). Germline CDR1 and CDR2: LNHNV and YYDKDF (reference sequence). Trimming shortened V by 2 bases and J by 8 bases, and 15 bases separated the two germline ends. This CDR3 is built from 14 residues. CDR3 amino acids: CATSRYPADRGYTF. Written as DNA, the CDR3 is TGTGCCACCAGCAGATACCCGGCCGACAGAGGCTACACCTTC.

The rearrangement joins TRBV7-8 to TRBJ2-2; no clear D gene. From germline, CDR1 is SGHVS and CDR2 FQNEAQ. V lost 5 bases and J lost 6, with 13 bases in between. CDR3 length equals 14 residues. CDR3 sequence: CASSPTGGPGELFF. The DNA of the CDR3 is TGTGCCAGCAGCCCCACCGGTGGGCCCGGGGAGCTGTTTTTT.

The chain joins TRBV4-1 to TRBJ1-2; D remains ambiguous. Germline V lookup: CDR1 MGHRA, CDR2 YSYEKL. This CDR3 is 15 amino acids long. V was cut by 0 bases and J by 0 bases, with 8 bases left in between. CDR3 nucleotide sequence: TGCGCCAGCAGCCAAGATTGGAGATCTAACTATGGCTACACCTTC. It encodes CASSQDWRSNYGYTF.

The chain combines TRBV2 with TRBJ1-2, with D perhaps TRBD1 (6 bases). The CDR3 runs 15 residues. CDR1 is SNHLY, CDR2 FYNNEI, per germline. Trimming pared 3 bases from V and 4 bases from J, leaving 15 bases between. CDR3 residues: CASSDYRAGGYGYTF. CDR3 sequence (DNA): TGTGCCAGCAGTGATTACAGGGCCGGAGGCTATGGCTACACCTTC. The full variable domain, its missing parts supplied by reference TRBV2 and TRBJ1-2, is EPEVTQTPSHQVTQMGQEVILRCVPISNHLYFYWYRQILGQKVEFLVSFYNNEISEKSEIFDDQFSVERPDGSNFTLKIRSTKLEDSAMYFCASSDYRAGGYGYTFGSGTRLTVV.